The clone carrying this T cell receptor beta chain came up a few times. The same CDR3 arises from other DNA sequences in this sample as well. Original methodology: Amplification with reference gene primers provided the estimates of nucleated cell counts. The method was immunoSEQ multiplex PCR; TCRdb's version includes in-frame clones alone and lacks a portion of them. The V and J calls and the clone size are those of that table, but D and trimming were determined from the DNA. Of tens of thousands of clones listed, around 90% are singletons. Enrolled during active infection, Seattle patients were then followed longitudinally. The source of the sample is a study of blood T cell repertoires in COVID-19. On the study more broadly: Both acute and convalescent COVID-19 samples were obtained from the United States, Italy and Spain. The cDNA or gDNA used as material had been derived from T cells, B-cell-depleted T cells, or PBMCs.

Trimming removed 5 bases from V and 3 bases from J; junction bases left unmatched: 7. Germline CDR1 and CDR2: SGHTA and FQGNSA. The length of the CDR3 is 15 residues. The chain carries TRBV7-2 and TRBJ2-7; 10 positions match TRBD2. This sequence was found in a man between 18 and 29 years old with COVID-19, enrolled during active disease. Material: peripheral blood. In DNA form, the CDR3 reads TGTGCCAGCAGCCTTGCTGGACTAGCGGACTACGAGCAGTACTTC. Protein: CASSLAGLADYEQYF.